This T cell receptor (beta chain) was obtained from a study of control samples from healthy donors and cancer patients. Germline-derived CDR1 and CDR2 are LNHDA and SQIVND (reference sequence). The CDR3 runs 14 residues. The V and J ends lost 7 bases and 6 bases respectively, with 16 bases between them. Assay used: immunoSEQ multiplex PCR; TCRdb lists only in-frame clones, some missing. The sample lists under 450,000 clones; 80% to 95% were seen once. V usage is TRBV19 and J usage is TRBJ2-1; the D gene is possibly TRBD2 (5 bases). Sequencing input: PBMCs. This TCR was sampled from a man aged 35-49 years with head and neck cancer. CDR3 amino acids: CASKRTAAGNEQFF. The DNA of the CDR3 is TGTGCCAGTAAGAGAACAGCGGCGGGCAATGAGCAGTTCTTC.